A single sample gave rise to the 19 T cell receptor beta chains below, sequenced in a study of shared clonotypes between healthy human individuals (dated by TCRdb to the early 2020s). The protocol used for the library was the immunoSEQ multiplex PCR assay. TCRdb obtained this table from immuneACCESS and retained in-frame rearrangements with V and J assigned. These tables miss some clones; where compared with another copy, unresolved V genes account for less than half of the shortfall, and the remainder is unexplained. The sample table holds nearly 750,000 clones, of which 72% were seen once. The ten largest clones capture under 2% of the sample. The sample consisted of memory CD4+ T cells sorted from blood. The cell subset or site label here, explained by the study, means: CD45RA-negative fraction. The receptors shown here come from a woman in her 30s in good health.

As DNA, the CDR3 is TGTGCCAGCAGCCATAGTCGCTCTGGGGCCAACGTCCTGACTTTC. This codes for CASSHSRSGANVLTF. The chain recombines TRBV4-2 with TRBJ2-6; D remains unclear. CDR1 is LGHNA and CDR2 is YNFKEQ in the germline V gene. Trimming removed 3 bases from V and 0 bases from J, with 6 bases in between. The CDR3 has 15 residues.

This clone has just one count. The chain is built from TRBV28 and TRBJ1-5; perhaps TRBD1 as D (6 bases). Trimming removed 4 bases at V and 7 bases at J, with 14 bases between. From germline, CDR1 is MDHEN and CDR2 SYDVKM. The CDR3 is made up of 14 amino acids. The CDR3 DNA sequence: TGTGCCAGCAGTTCCCATCAGGGGCGGCAGCCCCAGCATTTT. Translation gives CASSSHQGRQPQHF.

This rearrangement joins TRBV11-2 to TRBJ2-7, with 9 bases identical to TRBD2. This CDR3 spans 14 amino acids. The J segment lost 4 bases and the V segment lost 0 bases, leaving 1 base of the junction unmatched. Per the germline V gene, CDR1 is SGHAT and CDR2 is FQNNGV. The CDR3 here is CASSLDTSGYEQYF. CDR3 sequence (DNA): TGTGCCAGCAGCTTAGATACTAGCGGGTACGAGCAGTACTTC.

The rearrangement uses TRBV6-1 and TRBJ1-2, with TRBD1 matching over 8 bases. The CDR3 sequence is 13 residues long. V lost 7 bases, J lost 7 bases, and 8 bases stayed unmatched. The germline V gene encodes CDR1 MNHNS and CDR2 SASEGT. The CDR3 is CASTQGELGGYTF. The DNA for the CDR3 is TGTGCCAGCACACAGGGGGAGTTGGGTGGCTACACCTTC.

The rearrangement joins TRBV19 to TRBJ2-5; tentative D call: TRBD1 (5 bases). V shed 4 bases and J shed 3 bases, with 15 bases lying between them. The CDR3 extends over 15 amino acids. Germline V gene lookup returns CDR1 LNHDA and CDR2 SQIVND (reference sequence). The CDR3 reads CASSRADSPEETQYF. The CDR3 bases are TGTGCCAGTAGTAGGGCCGACAGTCCGGAAGAGACCCAGTACTTC.

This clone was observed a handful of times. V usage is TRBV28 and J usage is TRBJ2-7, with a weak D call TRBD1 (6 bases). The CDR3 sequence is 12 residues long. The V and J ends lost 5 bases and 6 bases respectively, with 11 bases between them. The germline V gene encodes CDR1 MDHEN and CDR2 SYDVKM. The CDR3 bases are TGTGCCAGCAGTGGGGGCCTTCCCGAGCAGTACTTC. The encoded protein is CASSGGLPEQYF.

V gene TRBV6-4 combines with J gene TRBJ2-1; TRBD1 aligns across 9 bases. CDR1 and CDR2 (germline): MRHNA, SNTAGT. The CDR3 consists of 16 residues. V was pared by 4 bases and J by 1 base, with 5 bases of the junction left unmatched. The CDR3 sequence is CASSVGTGPSYNEQFF. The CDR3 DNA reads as TGTGCCAGCAGTGTGGGGACAGGGCCGTCCTACAATGAGCAGTTCTTC.

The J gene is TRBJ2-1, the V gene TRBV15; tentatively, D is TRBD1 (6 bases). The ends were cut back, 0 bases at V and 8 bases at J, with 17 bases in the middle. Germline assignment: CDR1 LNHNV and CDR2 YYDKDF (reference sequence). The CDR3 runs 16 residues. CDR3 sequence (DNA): TGTGCCACCAGCAGAGATCGGCAGGGGTCCGTAGATGAGCAGTTCTTC. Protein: CATSRDRQGSVDEQFF.

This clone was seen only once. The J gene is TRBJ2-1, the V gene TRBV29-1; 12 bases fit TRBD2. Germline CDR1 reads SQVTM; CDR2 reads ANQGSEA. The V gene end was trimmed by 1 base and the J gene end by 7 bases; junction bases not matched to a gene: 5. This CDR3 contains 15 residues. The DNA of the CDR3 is TGCAGCGTTGAAGCCGGGCTAGCGGGAGGGAATGAGCAGTTCTTC. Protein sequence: CSVEAGLAGGNEQFF.

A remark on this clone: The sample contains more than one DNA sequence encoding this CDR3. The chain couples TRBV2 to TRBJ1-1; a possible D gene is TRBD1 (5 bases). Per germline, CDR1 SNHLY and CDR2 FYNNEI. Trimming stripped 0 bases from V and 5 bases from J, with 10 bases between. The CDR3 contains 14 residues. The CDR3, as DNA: TGTGCCAGCAGTGAAGCGGGGGGTAGAACTGAAGCTTTCTTT. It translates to CASSEAGGRTEAFF.

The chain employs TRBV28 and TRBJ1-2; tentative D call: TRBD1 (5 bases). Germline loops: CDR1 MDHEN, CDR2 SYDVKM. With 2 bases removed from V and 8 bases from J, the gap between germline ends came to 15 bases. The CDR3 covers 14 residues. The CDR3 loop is CASSLISGGVGYTF. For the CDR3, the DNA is TGTGCCAGCAGTTTAATTTCGGGGGGAGTGGGCTACACCTTC.

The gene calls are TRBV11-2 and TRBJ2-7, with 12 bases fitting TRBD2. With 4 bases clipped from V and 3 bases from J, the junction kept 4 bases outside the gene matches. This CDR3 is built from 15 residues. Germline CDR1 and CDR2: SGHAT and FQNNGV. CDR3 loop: CASSSRLAGVYEQYF. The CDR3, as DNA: TGTGCCAGCAGCTCAAGACTAGCGGGAGTCTACGAGCAGTACTTC.

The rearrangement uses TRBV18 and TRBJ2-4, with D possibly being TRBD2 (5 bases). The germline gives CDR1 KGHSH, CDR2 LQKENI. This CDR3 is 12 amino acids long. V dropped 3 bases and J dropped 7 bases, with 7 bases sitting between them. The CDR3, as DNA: TGTGCCAGCTCACCCGGGAATAACATTCAGTACTTC. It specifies CASSPGNNIQYF.

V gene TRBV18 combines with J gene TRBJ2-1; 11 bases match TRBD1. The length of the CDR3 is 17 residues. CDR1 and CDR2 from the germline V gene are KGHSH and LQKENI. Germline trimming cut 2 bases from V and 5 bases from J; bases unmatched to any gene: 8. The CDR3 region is CASSPEFGTGGNNEQFF. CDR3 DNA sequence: TGTGCCAGCTCACCAGAATTTGGGACAGGGGGGAACAATGAGCAGTTCTTC.

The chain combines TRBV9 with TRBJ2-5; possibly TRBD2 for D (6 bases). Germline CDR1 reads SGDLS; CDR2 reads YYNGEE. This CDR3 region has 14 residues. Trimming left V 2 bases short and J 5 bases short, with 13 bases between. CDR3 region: CASSVSSGGETQYF. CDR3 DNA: TGTGCCAGCAGCGTGTCTAGTGGGGGGGAGACCCAGTACTTC. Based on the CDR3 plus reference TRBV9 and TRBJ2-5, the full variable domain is DSGVTQTPKHLITATGQRVTLRCSPRSGDLSVYWYQQSLDQGLQFLIQYYNGEERAKGNILERFSAQQFPDLHSELNLSSLELGDSALYFCASSVSSGGETQYFGPGTRLLVL.

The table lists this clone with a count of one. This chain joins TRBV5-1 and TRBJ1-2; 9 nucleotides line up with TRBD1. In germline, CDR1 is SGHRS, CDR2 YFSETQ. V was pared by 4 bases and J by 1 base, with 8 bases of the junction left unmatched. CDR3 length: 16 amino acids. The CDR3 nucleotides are TGCGCCAGCAGCCGCGGGACAGGGAGACTTAACTATGGCTACACCTTC. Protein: CASSRGTGRLNYGYTF. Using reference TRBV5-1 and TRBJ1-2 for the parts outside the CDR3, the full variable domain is KAGVTQTPRYLIKTRGQQVTLSCSPISGHRSVSWYQQTPGQGLQFLFEYFSETQRNKGNFPGRFSGRQFSNSRSEMNVSTLELGDSALYLCASSRGTGRLNYGYTFGSGTRLTVV.

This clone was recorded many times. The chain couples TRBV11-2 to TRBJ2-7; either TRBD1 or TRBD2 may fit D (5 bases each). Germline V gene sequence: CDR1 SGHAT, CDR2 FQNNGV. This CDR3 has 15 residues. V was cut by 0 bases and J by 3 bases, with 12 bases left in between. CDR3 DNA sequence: TGTGCCAGCAGCTTAGATCGGGACCTAAACTACGAGCAGTACTTC. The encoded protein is CASSLDRDLNYEQYF.

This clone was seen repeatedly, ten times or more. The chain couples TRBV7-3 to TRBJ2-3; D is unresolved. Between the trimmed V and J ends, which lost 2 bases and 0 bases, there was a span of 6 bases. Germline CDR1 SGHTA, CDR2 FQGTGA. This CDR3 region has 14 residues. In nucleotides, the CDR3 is TGTGCCAGCAGCTTAGGAAGGAGCACAGATACGCAGTATTTT. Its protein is CASSLGRSTDTQYF.

In nucleotides, the CDR3 is TGTGCCAGCAGTTCCACTAGCGGGGGGGAGTACGAGCAGTACTTC. Translated, it gives CASSSTSGGEYEQYF. The rearrangement links TRBV28 to TRBJ2-7; 13 bases are shared with TRBD2. Germline V lookup: CDR1 MDHEN, CDR2 SYDVKM. CDR3 length: 15 residues. The V segment lost 4 bases and the J segment 4 bases; nucleotides outside the gene matches: 4.